What follows are 29 T cell receptor beta chains derived from one specimen sequenced in a study of CD8+ T cells in alopecia areata. Sequencing templates came from extracted RNA that was reverse transcribed into cDNA. The protocol was immunoSEQ multiplex PCR, while the TCRdb copy is restricted to in-frame clones and leaves out a portion. The sample lists about 100,000 clones, approximately 59% seen once, with 20% to 25% in the top ten. Sequencing was done on a sample of CD8+ T cells sorted from blood. These receptors were collected from a human donor in good health.

This clone was counted once. CDR3 in amino acids: CASTGGGGRETQYF. CDR3 DNA: TGTGCCAGCACTGGCGGGGGGGGGCGAGAGACCCAGTACTTC. The chain employs TRBV2 and TRBJ2-5, with 9 bases identical to TRBD2. The germline gives CDR1 SNHLY, CDR2 FYNNEI. J gave up 4 bases and V 7 bases, and 7 bases lay outside the gene matches. The CDR3 is 14 residues long.

This chain uses TRBV30 with TRBJ2-2; D possibly matches TRBD1 or TRBD2 (5 bases each). V shed 8 bases and J shed 0 bases, with 13 bases lying between them. The CDR3 is 14 residues long. Germline CDR1 reads GTSNPN; CDR2 reads SVGIG (reference sequence). The CDR3 reads CALPRGANTGELFF. CDR3 DNA sequence: TGTGCCCTCCCGAGGGGCGCGAACACCGGGGAGCTGTTTTTT.

The rearrangement joins TRBV11-2 to TRBJ2-1; 10 bases map to TRBD2. The trim removed 1 base at V and 4 bases at J, leaving 10 bases unmatched. This CDR3 region has 18 residues. The germline CDR1 and CDR2 sequences are SGHAT and FQNNGV. The chain's CDR3 is CASSLGSASGGLYNEQFF. The CDR3, as DNA: TGTGCCAGCAGCTTAGGTTCGGCTAGCGGGGGCCTATACAATGAGCAGTTCTTC.

This clone has more than one count but fewer than ten. The chain couples TRBV7-9 to TRBJ2-2, with unresolved D. There are 14 residues in the CDR3. V shed 5 bases and J shed 6 bases, with 13 bases lying between them. Germline CDR1 SEHNR, CDR2 FQNEAQ (reference sequence). CDR3 region: CASSPPSWAGELFF. DNA for the CDR3: TGTGCCAGCAGCCCCCCCAGCTGGGCCGGGGAGCTGTTTTTT.

This clone was detected only a few times. The V gene is TRBV4-1, the J gene TRBJ1-5; 9 nucleotides line up with TRBD1. The V gene end was trimmed by 1 base and the J gene end by 2 bases; junction bases not matched to a gene: 0. The length of the CDR3 is 15 residues. Germline CDR1 and CDR2: MGHRA and YSYEKL. In DNA, the CDR3 is TGCGCCAGCAGCCAAGGACAGGGGGGCAATCAGCCCCAGCATTTT. It encodes CASSQGQGGNQPQHF.

The J gene is TRBJ1-2, the V gene TRBV2, with 11 positions matching TRBD1. The trim removed 6 bases at V and 2 bases at J, leaving 5 bases unmatched. The CDR3 sequence is 15 residues long. Germline CDR1 reads SNHLY; CDR2 reads FYNNEI. The CDR3, as DNA: TGTGCCAGCAGGAGGGGACAGGGGGAGAACTATGGCTACACCTTC. This sequence encodes CASRRGQGENYGYTF.

The chain couples TRBV5-1 to TRBJ2-3; 8 nucleotides agree with TRBD2. After removal of 2 bases from V and 5 bases from J, the junction contained 7 bases not matched to a gene. Germline V gene data show CDR1 as SGHRS and CDR2 as YFSETQ. The CDR3 covers 15 residues. CDR3 in DNA: TGCGCCAGCAGCTTCGGCGGGGGGCCGGGAGATACGCAGTATTTT. Its translation: CASSFGGGPGDTQYF.

The rearrangement joins TRBV6-5 to TRBJ2-1; D is possibly TRBD1 or TRBD2 (5 bases each). Germline lookup yields CDR1 MNHEY and CDR2 SVGAGI. The CDR3 loop spans 15 amino acids. The germline V and J ends were trimmed by 5 bases and 4 bases, with 15 bases remaining between them. The CDR3 here is CASSPRGFDYNEQFF. The DNA of the CDR3 is TGTGCCAGCAGTCCCCGGGGCTTTGATTACAATGAGCAGTTCTTC.

This clone was recorded a few times. This chain connects TRBV2 to TRBJ2-3; D is perhaps TRBD2 (5 bases). Germline values: CDR1 SNHLY, CDR2 FYNNEI. With 7 bases removed from V and 7 bases from J, the gap between germline ends came to 12 bases. This CDR3 has 12 residues. The CDR3 bases are TGTGCCAGCAAGGCCACGGGAAATACGCAGTATTTT. Amino acid sequence: CASKATGNTQYF. Full variable domain (outside the CDR3, taken from reference TRBV2 and TRBJ2-3): EPEVTQTPSHQVTQMGQEVILRCVPISNHLYFYWYRQILGQKVEFLVSFYNNEISEKSEIFDDQFSVERPDGSNFTLKIRSTKLEDSAMYFCASKATGNTQYFGPGTRLTVL.

The CDR3 here is CASSPPGHYEQYF. In nucleotides, the CDR3 is TGTGCCAGCTCACCACCGGGACACTACGAGCAGTACTTC. The chain recombines TRBV18 with TRBJ2-7; D is perhaps TRBD1 (6 bases). This CDR3 has 13 amino acids. Germline CDR1 and CDR2: KGHSH and LQKENI. V dropped 0 bases and J dropped 3 bases, with 6 bases sitting between them.

The rearrangement links TRBV5-1 to TRBJ1-2, with D tentatively TRBD1 (6 bases). Germline V gene lookup returns CDR1 SGHRS and CDR2 YFSETQ. Trimming removed 5 bases from V and 5 bases from J, with 16 bases in between. The CDR3 runs to 14 residues. CDR3 protein: CASRPGQSIYGYTF. CDR3 nucleotide sequence: TGCGCCAGCAGACCAGGACAGTCGATTTATGGCTACACCTTC. Looking up the rest from reference TRBV5-1 and TRBJ1-2 gives the full variable domain: KAGVTQTPRYLIKTRGQQVTLSCSPISGHRSVSWYQQTPGQGLQFLFEYFSETQRNKGNFPGRFSGRQFSNSRSEMNVSTLELGDSALYLCASRPGQSIYGYTFGSGTRLTVV.

This clone was seen once. The chain uses TRBV25-1 and TRBJ1-1; 11 bases agree with TRBD1. The CDR3 spans 15 residues. V shed 6 bases, J shed 4 bases, and the junction held 7 bases outside the gene matches. Germline V gene lookup returns CDR1 MGHDK and CDR2 SYGVNS. Here the CDR3 reads CASSRDRGFGTEAFF. The CDR3 DNA reads as TGTGCCAGCAGCCGGGACAGGGGGTTTGGCACTGAAGCTTTCTTT. Variable domain in full (rest from reference TRBV25-1 and TRBJ1-1): EADIYQTPRYLVIGTGKKITLECSQTMGHDKMYWYQQDPGMELHLIHYSYGVNSTEKGDLSSESTVSRIRTEHFPLTLESARPSHTSQYLCASSRDRGFGTEAFFGQGTRLTVV.

The chain couples TRBV6-5 to TRBJ2-2; possibly TRBD2 for D (7 bases). Trimming pared 2 bases from V and 3 bases from J, leaving 13 bases between. CDR1 and CDR2 (germline): MNHEY, SVGAGI. The CDR3 runs 16 residues. CDR3 sequence: CASSYTTGGYTGELFF. The CDR3 DNA reads as TGTGCCAGCAGTTACACAACGGGGGGCTACACCGGGGAGCTGTTTTTT.

V gene TRBV13 combines with J gene TRBJ2-3; tentatively, D is TRBD2 (6 bases). CDR3 length: 15 amino acids. Germline assignment: CDR1 PRHDT and CDR2 FYEKMQ (reference sequence). V lost 5 bases and J 0 bases, leaving 12 bases between the germline ends. CDR3 loop: CASSTGLSSTDTQYF. CDR3 in DNA: TGTGCCAGCAGCACGGGACTTTCTAGCACAGATACGCAGTATTTT.

The chain links TRBV6-5 to TRBJ2-2; perhaps TRBD1 as D (5 bases). Germline V gene sequence: CDR1 MNHEY, CDR2 SVGAGI. There are 16 residues in the CDR3. The V end lost 1 base, the J end lost 1 base, and 10 bases lay between the germline ends. The CDR3 DNA reads TGTGCCAGCAGTTACTACCCCGGACAGAACACCGGGGAGCTGTTTTTT. Protein: CASSYYPGQNTGELFF.

This chain joins TRBV13 and TRBJ2-7; D remains ambiguous. The CDR3 extends over 16 amino acids. V was cut by 0 bases and J by 0 bases, with 12 bases left in between. Germline values: CDR1 PRHDT, CDR2 FYEKMQ (reference sequence). CDR3 sequence reads: CASSLGVGFGSYEQYF. The CDR3, as DNA: TGTGCCAGCAGCTTAGGGGTAGGGTTTGGCTCCTACGAGCAGTACTTC. Based on the CDR3 plus reference TRBV13 and TRBJ2-7, the full variable domain is AAGVIQSPRHLIKEKRETATLKCYPIPRHDTVYWYQQGPGQDPQFLISFYEKMQSDKGSIPDRFSAQQFSDYHSELNMSSLELGDSALYFCASSLGVGFGSYEQYFGPGTRLTVT.

The DNA of the CDR3 is TGTGCCAGCAGCGGCCTCTGGGGGGAAGAGACCCAGTACTTC. This translates into CASSGLWGEETQYF. The chain links TRBV9 to TRBJ2-5; D perhaps matches TRBD2 (6 bases). Trimming took off 3 bases at V and 3 bases at J, with 12 bases between the two ends. This CDR3 is 14 amino acids long. CDR1 SGDLS and CDR2 YYNGEE come from the germline V gene.

The chain employs TRBV2 and TRBJ2-7; a weak D match, TRBD1 (5 bases). Germline V gene data show CDR1 as SNHLY and CDR2 as FYNNEI. V gave up 2 bases and J gave up 3 bases, with 17 bases separating them. There are 16 residues in the CDR3. CDR3 loop: CASSELSSGSSYEQYF. Written as DNA, the CDR3 is TGTGCCAGCAGTGAATTGTCTTCAGGGTCCAGCTACGAGCAGTACTTC.

The CDR3 sequence is CASSVGKGTEAFF. Written as DNA, the CDR3 is TGTGCCAGCAGTGTCGGGAAGGGTACTGAAGCTTTCTTT. The genes are TRBV25-1 and TRBJ1-1, with D hard to call. CDR3 length: 13 residues. The germline CDR1 and CDR2 sequences are MGHDK and SYGVNS. V lost 4 bases and J lost 5, with 11 bases in between.

The J gene is TRBJ1-2, the V gene TRBV5-1; possibly TRBD1 for D (5 bases). CDR3 size: 15 residues. Trimming removed 1 base from V and 9 bases from J, with 19 bases in between. Germline CDR1 and CDR2: SGHRS and YFSETQ. The CDR3 loop is CASSLIGSGRFRYTF. CDR3 coding DNA: TGCGCCAGCAGCTTGATTGGGTCGGGACGGTTCCGCTACACCTTC.

This chain uses TRBV7-2 with TRBJ2-7; 7 nucleotides agree with TRBD2. This CDR3 is built from 14 residues. V was pared by 1 base and J by 7 bases, with 7 bases of the junction left unmatched. Germline CDR1 and CDR2: SGHTA and FQGNSA. The CDR3 reads CASSLGGLLGEQYF. In DNA form, the CDR3 reads TGTGCCAGCAGCTTAGGGGGACTACTGGGGGAGCAGTACTTC.

The chain is built from TRBV7-9 and TRBJ2-7; 7 nucleotides match TRBD1. The CDR3 runs 16 residues. Trimming removed 4 bases from V and 0 bases from J; junction bases left unmatched: 9. Germline V lookup: CDR1 SEHNR, CDR2 FQNEAQ (reference sequence). The CDR3 nucleotides read TGTGCCAGCAGCTACGGGGACAGCTACTCCTCCTACGAGCAGTACTTC. This codes for CASSYGDSYSSYEQYF.

The chain is built from TRBV9 and TRBJ2-2; 7 nucleotides agree with TRBD1. Losses at the gene ends were 4 bases for V and 10 bases for J; bases not matched to a gene: 10. This CDR3 has 14 amino acids. Germline V gene sequence: CDR1 SGDLS, CDR2 YYNGEE. CDR3 sequence: CASSSGTAMKELFF. The CDR3 region has the DNA TGTGCCAGCAGCTCAGGGACAGCGATGAAGGAGCTGTTTTTT.

The V and J genes are TRBV18 and TRBJ1-5; a possible D gene is TRBD1 (5 bases). V dropped 2 bases and J dropped 7 bases, with 18 bases sitting between them. This CDR3 is built from 16 residues. The germline V gene has CDR1 KGHSH and CDR2 LQKENI. Written as DNA, the CDR3 is TGTGCCAGCTCACCAGCCGGGGCTAGCGTTTGGCAGCCCCAGCATTTT. It is translated as CASSPAGASVWQPQHF.

The V call is TRBV25-1, the J call TRBJ2-2; a possible D gene is TRBD1 (6 bases). Trimming pared 3 bases from V and 4 bases from J, leaving 12 bases between. The CDR3 has 15 residues. The germline CDR1 and CDR2 sequences are MGHDK and SYGVNS. In DNA, the CDR3 is TGTGCCAGCAGTGACAAGGGACACATCACCGGGGAGCTGTTTTTT. It specifies CASSDKGHITGELFF.

The chain is built from TRBV5-1 and TRBJ2-7; TRBD2 matches at 8 bases. CDR3 length equals 15 residues. J was trimmed by 2 bases and V by 2 bases; bases with no gene match: 6. Per the germline V gene, CDR1 is SGHRS and CDR2 is YFSETQ. The CDR3 sequence is CASSFTSGHTYEQYF. The CDR3 nucleotides are TGCGCCAGCAGCTTTACTAGCGGACATACCTACGAGCAGTACTTC.

The rearrangement links TRBV4-2 to TRBJ1-4; TRBD1 agrees at 8 bases. Germline loops: CDR1 LGHNA, CDR2 YNFKEQ. J gave up 10 bases and V 3 bases, and 1 base lay outside the gene matches. The CDR3 spans 12 residues. CDR3 in DNA: TGTGCCAGCAGCCAGACAGGGGTAAAACTGTTTTTT. Amino acid sequence: CASSQTGVKLFF.

CDR3 loop: CASSQYRARSYEQYF. The CDR3 DNA reads TGCGCCAGCAGCCAATACAGGGCCCGCTCCTACGAGCAGTACTTC. The chain carries TRBV4-3 and TRBJ2-7; TRBD1 is a possible D gene (6 bases). The CDR3 runs 15 residues. Trimming pared 2 bases from V and 0 bases from J, leaving 11 bases between. Germline-derived CDR1 and CDR2 are LGHNA and YSLEER.

The V call is TRBV7-9, the J call TRBJ2-5; D possibly uses TRBD1 or TRBD2 (6 bases each). CDR3 length: 15 residues. The V end was cut by 5 bases, the J end by 6 bases, with 19 bases between. Germline assignment: CDR1 SEHNR and CDR2 FQNEAQ (reference sequence). DNA for the CDR3: TGTGCCAGCAGCCCTTCCCTCGGGGGCCAGCAGACCCAGTACTTC. Encoded protein: CASSPSLGGQQTQYF. The full variable domain, in which reference TRBV7-9 and TRBJ2-5 provide the parts outside the CDR3, is DTGVSQNPRHKITKRGQNVTFRCDPISEHNRLYWYRQTLGQGPEFLTYFQNEAQLEKSRLLSDRFSAERPKGSFSTLEIQRTEQGDSAMYLCASSPSLGGQQTQYFGPGTRLLVL.